The text below deals with one T cell receptor (beta chain). Clones were read by immunoSEQ multiplex PCR, and TCRdb kept only the in-frame ones, dropping some. The sample carries 130,000 to 150,000 clones, more than 85% recorded once. The sample originates from a study of T cell responses to AZD1222 COVID-19 vaccine. The specimen comprised peripheral blood, sampled on day 0 of AZD1222 vaccination. The receptor was isolated from an adult in good health.

CDR3 nucleotide sequence: TGCGCCAGCAGCCAAGAGGGAAGCTACGGGGACACTGAAGCTTTCTTT. The encoded protein is CASSQEGSYGDTEAFF. The rearrangement joins TRBV4-1 to TRBJ1-1; unclear D gene. The CDR3 totals 16 residues. From germline, CDR1 is MGHRA and CDR2 YSYEKL. V gave up 0 bases and J gave up 3 bases, with 14 bases separating them.